The 2 T cell receptor beta chains in this list originate from one sample, sequenced in a study of blood T cell repertoires in COVID-19. Sequenced by immunoSEQ multiplex PCR; TCRdb stores in-frame clones only, minus some. The sample consists of about 140,000 clones, approximately 80% of them appearing once. The material sequenced was peripheral blood. Every receptor here comes from a man between 60 and 75 years old with active or convalescent COVID-19.

The V call is TRBV7-8, the J call TRBJ2-3, with 9 bases lining up with TRBD2. The CDR3 sequence is 16 residues long. Germline CDR1 reads SGHVS; CDR2 reads FQNEAQ. V shed 4 bases and J 5 bases; nucleotides not matched to a gene: 10. CDR3 DNA: TGTGCCAGCAGCTCTCCCGCGGGGGGGCCAAGAGATACGCAGTATTTT. Translation gives CASSSPAGGPRDTQYF.

The chain has TRBV25-1 and TRBJ2-5; the D gene is possibly TRBD1 (6 bases). V was clipped by 2 bases and J by 5 bases, with 18 bases between them. The CDR3 covers 16 residues. Germline V gene data show CDR1 as MGHDK and CDR2 as SYGVNS. This CDR3 reads CASSELRDTQMETQYF. CDR3 in DNA: TGTGCCAGCAGTGAACTCCGGGACACCCAAATGGAGACCCAGTACTTC.